A single T cell receptor beta chain is shown here with its context. The antigen is not known. The CDR3 runs 15 residues. CDR1 and CDR2 from the germline V gene are MNHEY and SVGAGI. Trimming stripped 2 bases from V and 2 bases from J, with 13 bases between. RNA transcripts were the template for amplifying TCR beta CDR3 regions. During a first-round RT-PCR of the TCR CDR3, the HTBI primer set was used. One entry per CDR3 protein, called by TCRdb with MiXCR from the multiplex PCR reads. The profile shows almost 350,000 distinct CDR3 sequences, 15% to 20% of them singletons. The record originates from a study of T cells in Graves' hyperthyroidism and ophthalmopathy. Study-level results: Within blood appeared most thyroid clonotypes that had expanded above 0.001.

This clonotype was sampled from a woman between 40 and 55 years old with Graves' ophthalmopathy. The V call is TRBV6-5, the J call TRBJ2-7; tentative D call: TRBD1 (6 bases). Sequencing input: blood. CDR3 coding DNA: TGTGCCAGCAGTTACGGTGGGGGCCCTACCTACGAGCAGTACTTC. Residues: CASSYGGGPTYEQYF.